The rows below give T cell receptor beta chains drawn from one sample of a study of CD8+ T cells in alopecia areata. TCRdb's copy holds only in-frame clones and misses some; the assay was immunoSEQ multiplex PCR. The sample includes 95,000 to 100,000 clones, under 70% of them seen just once. The specimen comprised CD8+ T cells sorted from blood, sampled at week 4, from a patient treated with tofacitinib. The receptors originated from a human donor with alopecia areata. Both conserved end residues are part of each CDR3. The D gene is left open where the match is weak. Expanded clones are given a class, and other clones once, few, many or no size at all.

>-|TRBD2|TRBJ2-1|TRBV27
CASSYVAGSSYNEQFF
TGTGCCAGCAGTTATGTAGCGGGGAGCTCCTACAATGAGCAGTTCTTC
>once|TRBD2|TRBJ2-5|TRBV19
CASSIVAGGQETQYF
TGTGCCAGTTCTATCGTAGCGGGGGGCCAAGAGACCCAGTACTTC
>few|-|TRBJ1-2|TRBV29-1
CSVEGTSFGYTF
TGCAGCGTTGAAGGGACTTCGTTTGGCTACACCTTC
>-|TRBD1|TRBJ2-3|TRBV9
CASSRGRATDTQYF
TGTGCCAGCAGCAGGGGGCGAGCCACAGATACGCAGTATTTT
>few|TRBD1|TRBJ1-2|TRBV7-9
CASSPGQNYGYTF
TGTGCCAGCAGCCCGGGACAGAACTATGGCTACACCTTC
>-|-|TRBJ2-7|TRBV6-1
CASSFGLTLGYEQYF
TGTGCCAGCAGTTTCGGACTTACCCTGGGGTACGAGCAGTACTTC
>few|TRBD2|TRBJ2-7|TRBV5-1
CASSLNLGGRADEQYF
TGCGCCAGCAGCTTGAATCTTGGCGGGAGGGCCGACGAGCAGTACTTC
>-|TRBD1|TRBJ1-5|TRBV27
CASSQQGASDFGQPQHF
TGTGCCAGCAGTCAACAGGGGGCAAGCGATTTCGGTCAGCCCCAGCATTTT
>-|-|TRBJ2-7|TRBV27
CASSYQAASYEQYF
TGTGCCAGCAGCTACCAAGCGGCCTCCTACGAGCAGTACTTC
>few|-|TRBJ2-7|TRBV30
CAWSVLGGLGSYEQYF
TGTGCCTGGAGTGTTCTCGGGGGTTTAGGGTCCTACGAGCAGTACTTC
>-|-|TRBJ1-1|TRBV6-5
CATLRNMNTEAFF
TGTGCCACCTTGAGAAACATGAACACTGAAGCTTTCTTT
>few|-|TRBJ2-7|TRBV21-1
CASSKRGSYEQYF
TGTGCCAGCAGCAAAAGGGGATCCTACGAGCAGTACTTC
>-|-|TRBJ2-1|TRBV7-9
CASSLGDVTLAEQFF
TGTGCCAGCAGCTTAGGAGACGTGACGCTCGCTGAGCAGTTCTTC
>-|-|TRBJ2-1|TRBV27
CASSNGRRSYNEQFF
TGTGCCAGCAGCAACGGACGTCGCTCCTACAATGAGCAGTTCTTC
>-|-|TRBJ2-7|TRBV6-5
CASSSGLGAGEQYF
TGTGCCAGCAGTTCGGGACTCGGCGCAGGCGAGCAGTACTTC
>-|TRBD1|TRBJ1-2|TRBV5-4
CASSSWDRVDYGYTF
TGTGCCAGCAGCTCGTGGGACAGGGTCGACTATGGCTACACCTTC
>-|-|TRBJ1-1|TRBV4-1
CASSLGLDTEAFF
TGCGCCAGCAGCCTGGGACTGGACACTGAAGCTTTCTTT
>-|-|TRBJ2-6|TRBV6-5
CASSYSHSGANVLTF
TGTGCCAGCAGTTACTCCCACTCTGGGGCCAACGTCCTGACTTTC
>-|TRBD1|TRBJ2-7|TRBV13
CASSLGRGRLLSYEQYF
TGTGCCAGCAGCTTGGGCAGGGGGCGCCTCCTTTCCTACGAGCAGTACTTC
>-|-|TRBJ1-5|TRBV7-9
CASSLSGFNQPQHF
TGTGCCAGCAGCTTATCGGGTTTCAATCAGCCCCAGCATTTT
>-|TRBD1|TRBJ1-2|TRBV9
CASSVSGGVYGYTF
TGTGCCAGCAGCGTATCAGGGGGGGTCTATGGCTACACCTTC
>-|TRBD1|TRBJ1-1|TRBV7-6
CASSGDRATEAFF
TGTGCCAGCAGCGGAGACAGGGCGACTGAAGCTTTCTTT
>-|TRBD2|TRBJ2-3|TRBV27
CASSLGAGGPTDTQYF
TGTGCCAGCAGTTTGGGGGCGGGGGGGCCGACAGATACGCAGTATTTT
>-|-|TRBJ1-2|TRBV6-6
CASSYPLGGHYGYTF
TGTGCCAGCAGTTACCCCCTTGGGGGTCACTATGGCTACACCTTC
>-|-|TRBJ2-7|TRBV7-8
CASSLSSQAYEQYF
TGTGCCAGCAGCTTAAGTAGCCAGGCCTACGAGCAGTACTTC
>few|-|TRBJ1-1|TRBV19
CASKPGAITEAFF
TGTGCCAGTAAGCCAGGGGCCATAACTGAAGCTTTCTTT
>few|TRBD2|TRBJ2-7|TRBV7-6
CASSPGAGGPYEQYF
TGTGCCAGCAGCCCAGGAGCGGGAGGACCCTACGAGCAGTACTTC
>few|-|TRBJ2-1|TRBV7-2
CASSGGRTPGNEQFF
TGTGCCAGCAGCGGAGGGCGGACCCCCGGGAATGAGCAGTTCTTC
>few|-|TRBJ2-7|TRBV28
CASSLSGPGRYEQYF
TGTGCCAGCAGTTTATCAGGGCCAGGGCGCTACGAGCAGTACTTC
>-|TRBD2|TRBJ2-2|TRBV15
CATSRLGGTGELFF
TGTGCCACCAGCAGACTCGGGGGGACCGGGGAGCTGTTTTTT
>-|-|TRBJ1-1|TRBV29-1
CSVGIGRVTEAFF
TGCAGCGTTGGGATAGGTCGGGTCACTGAAGCTTTCTTT
>-|-|TRBJ2-7|TRBV25-1
CATMGRSSYEQYF
TGTGCCACCATGGGACGGAGCTCCTACGAGCAGTACTTC
>few|TRBD2|TRBJ2-2|TRBV29-1
CSVRTSGLSGELFF
TGCAGCGTGAGGACTAGCGGTCTTTCCGGGGAGCTGTTTTTT
>-|-|TRBJ1-5|TRBV4-3
CASSQDAGASNQPQHF
TGCGCCAGCAGCCAAGATGCGGGTGCTAGCAATCAGCCCCAGCATTTT
>-|-|TRBJ2-7|TRBV27
CASSLVQGSYEQYF
TGTGCCAGCAGTTTGGTGCAGGGAAGCTACGAGCAGTACTTC
>-|-|TRBJ2-7|TRBV5-1
CASSLGQYYEQYF
TGCGCCAGCAGCTTGGGCCAGTACTACGAGCAGTACTTC
>few|TRBD1|TRBJ2-1|TRBV30
CAWSGTGVPYNEQFF
TGTGCCTGGAGTGGGACAGGGGTCCCCTACAATGAGCAGTTCTTC
>-|TRBD2|TRBJ2-1|TRBV30
CAWTSGINEQFF
TGTGCCTGGACTAGCGGGATCAATGAGCAGTTCTTC
>-|-|TRBJ2-3|TRBV2
CVSSELDGRPTDTQYF
TGTGTCAGCAGTGAGTTGGACGGAAGACCCACAGATACGCAGTATTTT
>once|TRBD1|TRBJ2-2|TRBV7-9
CASSDNRGGPNTGELFF
TGTGCCAGCAGCGACAACAGAGGGGGCCCCAACACCGGGGAGCTGTTTTTT
>-|TRBD1|TRBJ1-2|TRBV23-1
CASSQDRGSYGYTF
TGCGCCAGCAGCCAAGACAGGGGGAGCTATGGCTACACCTTC
>-|-|TRBJ1-2|TRBV4-3
CASSQAAGMWSGNYGYTF
TGCGCCAGCAGCCAAGCCGCAGGGATGTGGAGTGGCAACTATGGCTACACCTTC
>few|TRBD1|TRBJ1-1|TRBV7-6
CASSADRAGTEAFF
TGTGCCAGCAGCGCGGACAGGGCTGGCACTGAAGCTTTCTTT
>-|-|TRBJ2-7|TRBV6-5
CATLLFGGSSYEQYF
TGTGCCACCCTCCTGTTCGGCGGTAGCTCCTACGAGCAGTACTTC
>-|TRBD2|TRBJ2-5|TRBV27
CASSFQGLAGLQETQYF
TGTGCCAGCAGTTTTCAGGGACTAGCGGGACTCCAAGAGACCCAGTACTTC
>-|-|TRBJ2-5|TRBV4-1
CASSQAGAQETQYF
TGCGCCAGCAGCCAGGCGGGGGCCCAAGAGACCCAGTACTTC
>-|-|TRBJ2-7|TRBV29-1
CSVDRDGEQYF
TGCAGCGTTGACAGGGATGGTGAGCAGTACTTC
>-|-|TRBJ1-1|TRBV30
CAWNTLNTEAFF
TGTGCCTGGAATACCTTGAACACTGAAGCTTTCTTT
>-|TRBD2|TRBJ2-7|TRBV29-1
CSVEGGAGTTYEQYF
TGCAGCGTTGAGGGAGGGGCAGGTACCACCTACGAGCAGTACTTC
>-|TRBD2|TRBJ2-1|TRBV6-6
CASISGSGVDEQFF
TGTGCCAGCATTAGCGGGAGTGGGGTTGATGAGCAGTTCTTC
>few|TRBD1|TRBJ1-2|TRBV7-6
CASSLSPAGGVSYGYTF
TGTGCCAGCAGCTTATCCCCCGCAGGGGGCGTCTCCTATGGCTACACCTTC
>-|-|TRBJ2-3|TRBV7-6
CASSLGTDTQYF
TGTGCCAGCAGCTTAGGGACAGATACGCAGTATTTT